One sample yielded the 29 T cell receptor beta chains listed below, sequenced in a study of cytomegalovirus exposure and HLA in healthy donors. Use of 60 Vbeta and 13 Jbeta primers characterized the PCR. TCRdb keeps only in-frame clones here, not all; method: immunoSEQ multiplex PCR. The sample has tens of thousands of clones, about 50% seen once; the top ten hold about 10%. The sample comprised PBMCs. These receptors came from a human donor in good health.

The chain employs TRBV2 and TRBJ2-5; a weak D match, TRBD2 (6 bases). Germline V CDR1 and CDR2: SNHLY, FYNNEI. Between the trimmed V and J ends, which lost 7 bases and 2 bases, there was a span of 11 bases. The length of the CDR3 is 13 residues. CDR3 protein: CASTKGLQETQYF. CDR3 DNA: TGTGCCAGCACTAAGGGACTTCAAGAGACCCAGTACTTC.

V usage is TRBV29-1 and J usage is TRBJ1-2; D is unresolved. V dropped 4 bases and J dropped 5 bases, with 17 bases sitting between them. The CDR3 runs to 14 residues. Looked up from germline, CDR1 is SQVTM and CDR2 is ANQGSEA. The chain's CDR3 is CSVGSRAARYGYTF. CDR3 DNA: TGCAGCGTTGGCTCGCGGGCTGCAAGGTATGGCTACACCTTC.

V and J are TRBV5-1 and TRBJ2-5; D not resolved. The germline V and J ends were trimmed by 4 bases and 3 bases, with 13 bases remaining between them. The germline V gene has CDR1 SGHRS and CDR2 YFSETQ. The CDR3 covers 14 residues. The CDR3 DNA reads as TGCGCCAGCAGCCGTGATTCGAGCGAAGAGACCCAGTACTTC. Encoded protein: CASSRDSSEETQYF.

The V call is TRBV4-2, the J call TRBJ2-3; 13 bases are a match to TRBD2. The CDR3 loop spans 17 amino acids. From germline, CDR1 is LGHNA and CDR2 YNFKEQ. After removal of 3 bases from V and 6 bases from J, the junction contained 9 bases not matched to a gene. The CDR3 sequence: CASSQEPGLAGSDTQYF. The CDR3, as DNA: TGTGCCAGCAGCCAGGAACCGGGACTAGCGGGGTCCGATACGCAGTATTTT.

Written as DNA, the CDR3 is TGTGCTAGTGGACCACTTTCTCCCCCGTCTGGGGCCAACGTCCTGACTTTC. This encodes CASGPLSPPSGANVLTF. This chain links TRBV12-5 with TRBJ2-6; D is undetermined. The CDR3 contains 17 residues. Deletions cut 6 bases from V and 1 base from J, with 16 bases between. CDR1 is LGHNT, CDR2 FRNRAP, per germline.

The sample holds a few counts of this clone. This chain links TRBV5-1 with TRBJ1-1; TRBD1 matches at 8 bases. V lost 5 bases, J lost 5 bases, and 17 bases stayed unmatched. The CDR3 runs 17 residues. Germline loops: CDR1 SGHRS, CDR2 YFSETQ. The CDR3 sequence is CASRGWGRGRSNTEAFF. CDR3 bases: TGCGCCAGCAGAGGGTGGGGCAGGGGGCGAAGCAATACTGAAGCTTTCTTT.

This clone was counted between two and nine times. The chain has TRBV19 and TRBJ1-1, with D possibly matching TRBD1 (5 bases). Looked up from germline, CDR1 is LNHDA and CDR2 is SQIVND (reference sequence). The CDR3 has 13 amino acids. V shed 6 bases and J shed 5 bases, with 13 bases lying between them. In DNA form, the CDR3 reads TGTGCCAGTAGCACAGGTGAATGGACTGAAGCTTTCTTT. This gives the protein CASSTGEWTEAFF.

CDR3 in amino acids: CASSWGGSTGELFF. In DNA form, the CDR3 reads TGTGCCAGCAGCTGGGGGGGAAGCACCGGGGAGCTGTTTTTT. The chain recombines TRBV11-3 with TRBJ2-2; TRBD2 matches 7 bases. Germline lookup yields CDR1 SGHNT and CDR2 YENEEA. V lost 4 bases, J lost 4 bases, and 3 bases stayed unmatched. The CDR3 spans 14 residues. Complete variable domain (other parts from reference TRBV11-3 and TRBJ2-2): EAGVVQSPRYKIIEKKQPVAFWCNPISGHNTLYWYLQNLGQGPELLIRYENEEAVDDSQLPKDRFSAERLKGVDSTLKIQPAELGDSAVYLCASSWGGSTGELFFGEGSRLTVL.

The rearrangement links TRBV18 to TRBJ2-6; D not resolved. V lost 2 bases and J 0 bases, leaving 8 bases between the germline ends. CDR3 length: 16 amino acids. The germline V gene encodes CDR1 KGHSH and CDR2 LQKENI. CDR3: CASSPRYSSGANVLTF. The CDR3 nucleotides read TGTGCCAGCTCACCAAGGTACAGCTCTGGGGCCAACGTCCTGACTTTC.

The V gene is TRBV5-8, the J gene TRBJ1-5; possible D gene TRBD1, 6 bases. The CDR3 is 15 residues long. From germline, CDR1 is SGHTS and CDR2 YDEGEE. Trimming shortened V by 4 bases and J by 6 bases, and 17 bases separated the two germline ends. The CDR3 loop is CASSNGQHATQPQHF. The CDR3 DNA sequence: TGTGCCAGCAGCAACGGACAGCATGCAACTCAGCCCCAGCATTTT.

This sequence joins TRBV7-9 and TRBJ2-1; 7 nucleotides agree with TRBD2. The CDR3 is 14 residues long. The V and J ends lost 3 bases and 8 bases, in that order; junction bases with no gene match: 7. Germline loops: CDR1 SEHNR, CDR2 FQNEAQ (reference sequence). The DNA of the CDR3 is TGTGCCAGCAGCTTCGGAGCGGGGTGGGATGAGCAGTTCTTC. This gives the protein CASSFGAGWDEQFF.

This clone turned up a few times. The chain links TRBV7-9 to TRBJ2-5; the match to TRBD2 covers 12 bases. Germline V lookup: CDR1 SEHNR, CDR2 FQNEAQ (reference sequence). The CDR3 totals 18 residues. Losses at the gene ends were 8 bases for V and 2 bases for J; bases not matched to a gene: 15. DNA for the CDR3: TGTGCCAGCTTGAAACCGTTCCGACTAGCGGGGGTACAAGAGACCCAGTACTTC. It specifies CASLKPFRLAGVQETQYF.

CDR3 sequence reads: CASSFNRGMAEKLFF. DNA of the CDR3: TGTGCCAGCAGCTTTAACAGGGGGATGGCAGAAAAACTGTTTTTT. The gene calls are TRBV5-6 and TRBJ1-4; 8 bases fit TRBD1. The CDR3 totals 15 residues. The V segment lost 2 bases and the J segment 8 bases; nucleotides outside the gene matches: 8. The germline gives CDR1 SGHDT, CDR2 YYEEEE.

This clone occurred a few times. The chain is built from TRBV5-1 and TRBJ1-2; D gene uncertain. CDR1 and CDR2 from the germline V gene are SGHRS and YFSETQ. This CDR3 has 16 amino acids. V lost 5 bases and J 0 bases, leaving 17 bases between the germline ends. CDR3 region: CASSPDLVRSNYGYTF. The CDR3 DNA follows: TGCGCCAGCAGTCCTGATTTGGTGAGGTCTAACTATGGCTACACCTTC. Full variable domain (missing parts from reference TRBV5-1 and TRBJ1-2): KAGVTQTPRYLIKTRGQQVTLSCSPISGHRSVSWYQQTPGQGLQFLFEYFSETQRNKGNFPGRFSGRQFSNSRSEMNVSTLELGDSALYLCASSPDLVRSNYGYTFGSGTRLTVV.

This rearrangement joins TRBV6-6 to TRBJ1-6; D not certain. The V end lost 4 bases, the J end lost 6 bases, and 16 bases lay between the germline ends. The V gene's germline CDR1 is MNHNY and CDR2 SVGAGI (reference sequence). The CDR3 is made up of 16 amino acids. The CDR3 protein is CASSFSLQPLNSPLHF. In nucleotides, the CDR3 is TGTGCCAGCAGTTTTTCCCTACAGCCGCTTAATTCACCCCTCCACTTT.

This clone was seen more than once but under ten times. The chain links TRBV6-6 to TRBJ1-4, with unresolved D. CDR1 is MNHNY and CDR2 is SVGAGI in the germline V gene (reference sequence). V gave up 7 bases and J gave up 7 bases, with 10 bases separating them. This CDR3 region has 12 residues. The CDR3 region is CASTGAGEKLFF. CDR3 DNA: TGTGCCAGCACGGGAGCGGGTGAAAAACTGTTTTTT.

This clone was counted a few times. The V call is TRBV27, the J call TRBJ2-1; D possibly corresponds to TRBD2 (5 bases). The CDR3 consists of 14 residues. V was trimmed by 9 bases and J by 7 bases, leaving 19 bases between them. Germline values: CDR1 MNHEY, CDR2 SMNVEV (reference sequence). The CDR3 protein is CASHTSSRGNEQFF. DNA of the CDR3: TGTGCCAGTCATACTTCCTCTAGAGGGAATGAGCAGTTCTTC.

The genes are TRBV11-2 and TRBJ2-2, with a tentative D call TRBD2 (7 bases). The V end was cut by 3 bases, the J end by 5 bases, with 16 bases between. This CDR3 has 16 residues. Germline V CDR1 and CDR2: SGHAT, FQNNGV. The CDR3 region is CASSLGGGLRTGELFF. In DNA form, the CDR3 reads TGTGCCAGCAGCTTGGGGGGGGGCCTCCGGACCGGGGAGCTGTTTTTT.

The J gene is TRBJ2-5, the V gene TRBV4-1, with D maybe TRBD2 (6 bases). CDR3 length equals 17 residues. Germline values: CDR1 MGHRA, CDR2 YSYEKL. With 0 bases removed from V and 1 base from J, the gap between germline ends came to 15 bases. The CDR3, as DNA: TGCGCCAGCAGCCAAGATCAATCAGGCGGGGTCCAAGAGACCCAGTACTTC. Its translation is CASSQDQSGGVQETQYF.

This clone appeared a few times. The chain uses TRBV18 and TRBJ1-2; 8 positions agree with TRBD1. Trimming removed 2 bases from V and 4 bases from J; junction bases left unmatched: 9. This CDR3 comprises 16 residues. Germline V gene sequence: CDR1 KGHSH, CDR2 LQKENI. The CDR3 protein is CASSPVGSGGSYGYTF. The CDR3, as DNA: TGTGCCAGCTCACCAGTCGGGTCAGGGGGCTCCTATGGCTACACCTTC.

The V gene is TRBV7-8, the J gene TRBJ1-1; possible D gene TRBD1, 5 bases. V was shortened by 5 bases and J by 5 bases, with 21 bases between the two germline ends. The germline CDR1 and CDR2 sequences are SGHVS and FQNEAQ. The CDR3 is 16 amino acids. CDR3 region: CASSPEEAYRRTEAFF. The DNA of the CDR3 is TGTGCCAGCAGCCCAGAAGAGGCGTACAGGAGAACTGAAGCTTTCTTT.

Concerning this clone itself: Other DNA sequences in this specimen translate into the identical CDR3. The chain joins TRBV5-1 to TRBJ2-5; 11 bases line up with TRBD1. The CDR3 has 15 residues. V lost 7 bases, J lost 1 base, and 6 bases stayed unmatched. CDR1 and CDR2 (germline): SGHRS, YFSETQ. CDR3 loop: CASSPGQGGQETQYF. The CDR3 coding sequence is TGCGCCAGCTCCCCGGGACAGGGGGGCCAAGAGACCCAGTACTTC.

The chain is built from TRBV7-8 and TRBJ2-1; 8 nucleotides match TRBD2. CDR3 length equals 16 residues. Germline V gives CDR1 SGHVS, CDR2 FQNEAQ. Trimming removed 4 bases from V and 5 bases from J; junction bases left unmatched: 10. CDR3 sequence reads: CASSSRGGLVDNEQFF. CDR3 DNA: TGTGCCAGCAGCTCTCGCGGGGGGCTAGTAGACAATGAGCAGTTCTTC. Filled out from reference TRBV7-8 and TRBJ2-1, the complete variable domain reads GAGVSQSPRYKVAKRGQDVALRCDPISGHVSLFWYQQALGQGPEFLTYFQNEAQLDKSGLPSDRFFAERPEGSVSTLKIQRTQQEDSAVYLCASSSRGGLVDNEQFFGPGTRLTVL.

This clone showed up just a few times. V is TRBV7-2 and J is TRBJ2-7; the D gene is possibly TRBD1 (6 bases). Germline-derived CDR1 and CDR2 are SGHTA and FQGNSA. The CDR3 length is 16 residues. Trimming left V 6 bases short and J 0 bases short, with 18 bases between. The DNA of the CDR3 is TGTGCCAGCAGTCCGGACAGTACCTATAGCTCCTACGAGCAGTACTTC. Amino acid sequence: CASSPDSTYSSYEQYF.

The chain links TRBV10-1 to TRBJ1-1; maybe TRBD1 (5 bases). V lost 3 bases to trimming and J lost 5 bases, with 13 bases between them. Germline-derived CDR1 and CDR2 are WNHNN and SYGVQD (reference sequence). This CDR3 spans 14 amino acids. The CDR3 sequence is CASSEPGKGTEAFF. CDR3 coding DNA: TGCGCCAGCAGTGAACCAGGGAAGGGGACTGAAGCTTTCTTT.

DNA for the CDR3: TGTGCCAGCAGTTTTGGGGTACTAGCGGGGAAGAACACCGGGGAGCTGTTTTTT. Translating it yields CASSFGVLAGKNTGELFF. The chain carries TRBV2 and TRBJ2-2, with 10 bases that match TRBD2. Trimming took 5 bases from V and 1 from J; bases not matched to a gene: 10. Germline CDR1 and CDR2: SNHLY and FYNNEI. The CDR3 consists of 18 residues.

The chain carries TRBV6-5 and TRBJ1-6; the D gene is possibly TRBD1 (6 bases). There are 16 residues in the CDR3. Trimming removed 2 bases from V and 7 bases from J, with 15 bases in between. Germline CDR1 and CDR2: MNHEY and SVGAGI. The CDR3 DNA reads as TGTGCCAGCAGTTACGTCCGGACAGCTAAAAATTCACCCCTCCACTTT. This encodes CASSYVRTAKNSPLHF.

V gene TRBV5-1 combines with J gene TRBJ2-7; possibly TRBD2 for D (6 bases). Trimming cost V 0 bases and J 4 bases, with 17 bases left between them. In germline, CDR1 is SGHRS, CDR2 YFSETQ. The length of the CDR3 is 16 residues. The CDR3 coding sequence is TGCGCCAGCAGCTTGGCAGGAGGCGGGGCGAATTACGAGCAGTACTTC. Translating it yields CASSLAGGGANYEQYF.

The chain links TRBV19 to TRBJ1-3, with D possibly matching TRBD1 (6 bases). Trimming shortened V by 0 bases and J by 1 base, and 7 bases separated the two germline ends. Germline V CDR1 and CDR2: LNHDA, SQIVND (reference sequence). The CDR3 extends over 15 amino acids. CDR3 coding DNA: TGTGCCAGTAGTATAGACAGGGGATCTGGAAACACCATATATTTT. It translates to CASSIDRGSGNTIYF.